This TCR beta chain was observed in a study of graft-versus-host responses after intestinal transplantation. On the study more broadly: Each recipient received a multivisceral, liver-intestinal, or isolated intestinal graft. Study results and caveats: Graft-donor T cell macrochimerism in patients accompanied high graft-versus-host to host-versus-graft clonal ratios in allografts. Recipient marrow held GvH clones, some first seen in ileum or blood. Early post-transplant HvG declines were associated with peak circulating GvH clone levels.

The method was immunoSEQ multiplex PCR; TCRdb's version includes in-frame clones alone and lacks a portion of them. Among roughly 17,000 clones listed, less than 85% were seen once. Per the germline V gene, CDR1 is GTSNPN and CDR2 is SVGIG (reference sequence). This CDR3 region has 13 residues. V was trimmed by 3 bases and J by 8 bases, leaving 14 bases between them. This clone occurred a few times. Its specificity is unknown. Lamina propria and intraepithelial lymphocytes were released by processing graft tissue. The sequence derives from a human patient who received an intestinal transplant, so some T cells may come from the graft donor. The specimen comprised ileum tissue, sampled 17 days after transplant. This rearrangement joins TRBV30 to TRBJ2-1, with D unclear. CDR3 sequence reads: CAWSEDFRDEQFF. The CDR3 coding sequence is TGTGCCTGGAGCGAAGACTTTAGGGATGAGCAGTTCTTC. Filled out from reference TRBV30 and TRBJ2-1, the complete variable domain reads SQTIHQWPATLVQPVGSPLSLECTVEGTSNPNLYWYRQAAGRGLQLLFYSVGIGQISSEVPQNLSASRPQDRQFILSSKKLLLSDSGFYLCAWSEDFRDEQFFGPGTRLTVL.